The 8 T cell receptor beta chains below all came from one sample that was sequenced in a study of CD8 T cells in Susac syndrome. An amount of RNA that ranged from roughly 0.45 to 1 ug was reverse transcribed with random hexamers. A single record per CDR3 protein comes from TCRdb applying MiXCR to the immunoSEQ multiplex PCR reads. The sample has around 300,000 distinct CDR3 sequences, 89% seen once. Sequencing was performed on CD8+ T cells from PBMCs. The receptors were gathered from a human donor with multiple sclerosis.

CDR3 nucleotide sequence: TGTGCCAGCTCACCAGGGGCCAACACTGAAGCTTTCTTT. It yields the protein CASSPGANTEAFF. The chain employs TRBV18 and TRBJ1-1, with D maybe TRBD1 (5 bases). The CDR3 contains 13 residues. Trimming removed 2 bases from V and 2 bases from J, with 6 bases in between. The V gene's germline CDR1 is KGHSH and CDR2 LQKENI.

The CDR3 DNA follows: TGTGCCAGCAGCCAAACATTGTCGGACGCTCAAAACACCGGGGAGCTGTTTTTT. Encoded protein: CASSQTLSDAQNTGELFF. The chain uses TRBV3-1 and TRBJ2-2; D unresolved. The V end lost 2 bases, the J end lost 2 bases, and 18 bases lay between the germline ends. This CDR3 is 18 amino acids long. CDR1 and CDR2 from the germline V gene are LGHDT and YNNKEL (reference sequence). Full variable domain (missing parts from reference TRBV3-1 and TRBJ2-2): DTAVSQTPKYLVTQMGNDKSIKCEQNLGHDTMYWYKQDSKKFLKIMFSYNNKELIINETVPNRFSPKSPDKAHLNLHINSLELGDSAVYFCASSQTLSDAQNTGELFFGEGSRLTVL.

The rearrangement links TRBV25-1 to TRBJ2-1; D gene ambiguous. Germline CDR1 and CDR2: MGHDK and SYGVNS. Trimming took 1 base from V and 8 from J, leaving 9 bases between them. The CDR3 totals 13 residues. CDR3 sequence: CASSEFTAHEQFF. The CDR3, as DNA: TGTGCCAGCAGTGAATTTACAGCTCATGAGCAGTTCTTC.

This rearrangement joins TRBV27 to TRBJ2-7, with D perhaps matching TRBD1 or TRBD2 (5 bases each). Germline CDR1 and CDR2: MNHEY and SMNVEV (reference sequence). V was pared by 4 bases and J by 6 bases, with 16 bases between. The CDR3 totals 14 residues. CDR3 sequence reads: CASSSSGPLGEQYF. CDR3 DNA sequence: TGTGCCAGCAGTTCATCGGGACCGCTGGGCGAGCAGTACTTC.

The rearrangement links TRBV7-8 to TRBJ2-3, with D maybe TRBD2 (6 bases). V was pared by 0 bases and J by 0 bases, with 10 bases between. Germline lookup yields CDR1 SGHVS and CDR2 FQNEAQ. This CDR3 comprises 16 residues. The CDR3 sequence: CASSLAGRGSTDTQYF. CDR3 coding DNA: TGTGCCAGCAGCTTAGCCGGGCGGGGAAGCACAGATACGCAGTATTTT.

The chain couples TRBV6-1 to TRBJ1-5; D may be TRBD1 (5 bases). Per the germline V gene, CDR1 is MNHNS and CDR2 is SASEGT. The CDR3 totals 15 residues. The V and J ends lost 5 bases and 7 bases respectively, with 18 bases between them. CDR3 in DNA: TGTGCCAGCAGTAGTGGAGCAGGGTCCGCGCAGCCCCAGCATTTT. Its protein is CASSSGAGSAQPQHF.

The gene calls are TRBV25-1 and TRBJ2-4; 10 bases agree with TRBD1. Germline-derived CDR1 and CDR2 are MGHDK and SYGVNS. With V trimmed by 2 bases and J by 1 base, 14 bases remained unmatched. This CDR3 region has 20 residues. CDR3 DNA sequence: TGTGCCAGCAGTGAAACTCTGGAGGGACAGGGGCGGTCTGCCAAAAACATTCAGTACTTC. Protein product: CASSETLEGQGRSAKNIQYF.

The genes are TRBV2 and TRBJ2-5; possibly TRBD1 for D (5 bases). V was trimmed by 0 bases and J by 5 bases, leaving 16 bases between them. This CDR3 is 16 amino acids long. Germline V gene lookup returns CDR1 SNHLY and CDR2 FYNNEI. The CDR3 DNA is TGTGCCAGCAGTGAAGCCCAGGGTAATATTATGGAGACCCAGTACTTC. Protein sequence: CASSEAQGNIMETQYF.